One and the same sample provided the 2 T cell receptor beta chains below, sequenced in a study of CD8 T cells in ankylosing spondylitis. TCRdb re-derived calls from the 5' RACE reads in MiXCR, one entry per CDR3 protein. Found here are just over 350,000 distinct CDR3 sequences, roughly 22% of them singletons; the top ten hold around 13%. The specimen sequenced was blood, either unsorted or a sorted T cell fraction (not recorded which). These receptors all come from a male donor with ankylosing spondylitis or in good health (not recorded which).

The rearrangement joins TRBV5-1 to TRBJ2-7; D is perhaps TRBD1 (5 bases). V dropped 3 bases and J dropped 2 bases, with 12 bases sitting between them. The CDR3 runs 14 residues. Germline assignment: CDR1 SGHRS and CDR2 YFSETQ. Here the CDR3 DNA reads TGCGCCAGCAGCTGGAACAGACAGACCTACGAGCAGTACTTC. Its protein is CASSWNRQTYEQYF.

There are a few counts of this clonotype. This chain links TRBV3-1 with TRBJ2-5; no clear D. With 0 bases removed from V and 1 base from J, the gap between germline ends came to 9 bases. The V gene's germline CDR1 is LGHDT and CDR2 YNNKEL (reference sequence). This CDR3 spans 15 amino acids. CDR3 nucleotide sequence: TGTGCCAGCAGCCAAGAATGGGCAGCCCAAGAGACCCAGTACTTC. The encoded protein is CASSQEWAAQETQYF.